The 17 T cell receptor beta chains reported below all come from one sample, sequenced in a study of blood T cell repertoires in COVID-19. Repertoires were generated with immunoSEQ multiplex PCR, while TCRdb's copy carries only in-frame clones and drops some. The table has about 210,000 clones, 81% seen once. The sequenced material came from PBMCs or T cells enriched from blood (not recorded which). The receptors shown here come from a woman aged 45-60 years with acute COVID-19.

This rearrangement joins TRBV28 to TRBJ1-2; TRBD1 agrees at 7 bases. The J segment lost 3 bases and the V segment lost 6 bases, leaving 4 bases of the junction unmatched. Looked up from germline, CDR1 is MDHEN and CDR2 is SYDVKM. CDR3 length: 13 residues. The CDR3 nucleotides read TGTGCCAGCAGACCTGGACAGGACTATGGCTACACCTTC. Protein sequence: CASRPGQDYGYTF.

This chain uses TRBV27 with TRBJ1-4, with D perhaps matching TRBD1 (6 bases). V was clipped by 2 bases and J by 5 bases, with 12 bases between them. The CDR3 is made up of 15 amino acids. CDR1 is MNHEY, CDR2 SMNVEV, per germline (reference sequence). CDR3 region: CASSLTGWLNEKLFF. The CDR3, as DNA: TGTGCCAGCAGTTTAACAGGGTGGCTAAATGAAAAACTGTTTTTT.

CDR3 protein: CASSQDGESGYSNQPQHF. CDR3 coding DNA: TGTGCCAGCAGCCAAGATGGGGAGTCGGGTTATAGCAATCAGCCCCAGCATTTT. The rearrangement joins TRBV4-2 to TRBJ1-5; D unclear. The CDR3 extends over 18 amino acids. Germline loops: CDR1 LGHNA, CDR2 YNFKEQ. The V end was cut by 0 bases, the J end by 0 bases, with 15 bases between.

The V gene is TRBV24-1, the J gene TRBJ2-7, with 8 nucleotides matching TRBD2. CDR3 size: 15 residues. The germline CDR1 and CDR2 sequences are KGHDR and SFDVKD. Germline trimming cut 5 bases from V and 3 bases from J; bases unmatched to any gene: 8. The CDR3 sequence: CATSATSGSVYEQYF. CDR3 sequence (DNA): TGTGCCACCAGTGCCACCAGCGGGAGCGTCTACGAGCAGTACTTC.

This chain links TRBV28 with TRBJ1-3, with TRBD1 identical over 8 bases. Germline trimming cut 5 bases from V and 8 bases from J; bases unmatched to any gene: 8. Germline CDR1 MDHEN, CDR2 SYDVKM. The length of the CDR3 is 14 residues. CDR3 sequence reads: CASSRTGYGDTIYF. The CDR3 bases are TGTGCCAGCAGTAGGACAGGGTATGGCGACACCATATATTTT.

This clone was found once. The V and J genes are TRBV7-2 and TRBJ1-3, with D perhaps matching TRBD1 (5 bases). The V gene lost 5 bases and the J gene lost 7 bases, with 18 bases spanning the gap. The length of the CDR3 is 15 residues. The germline V gene encodes CDR1 SGHTA and CDR2 FQGNSA. This chain's CDR3 is CASSPGLAFSNTIYF. The CDR3 DNA is TGTGCCAGCAGCCCGGGACTGGCCTTTAGCAACACCATATATTTT.

CDR3: CASSPGTGANYGYTF. The CDR3 DNA follows: TGTGCCAGCAGTCCAGGCACAGGGGCTAACTATGGCTACACCTTC. V is TRBV6-2 or TRBV6-3 and J is TRBJ1-2, with TRBD1 identical over 7 bases. The V gene's germline CDR1 is MNHEY and CDR2 SVGEGT. V gave up 5 bases and J gave up 0 bases; unmatched junction bases: 6. This CDR3 region has 15 residues.

The rearrangement uses TRBV5-4 and TRBJ2-7; 8 nucleotides match TRBD2. Trimming took 0 bases from V and 0 from J; bases not matched to a gene: 2. This CDR3 contains 15 residues. CDR1 SGHNT and CDR2 YYREEE come from the germline V gene (reference sequence). CDR3 sequence reads: CASSLGAGGSYEQYF. The DNA of the CDR3 is TGTGCCAGCAGCTTGGGTGCGGGGGGCTCCTACGAGCAGTACTTC.

The rearrangement links TRBV7-3 to TRBJ2-1; D is perhaps TRBD1 (6 bases). Germline V gene lookup returns CDR1 SGHTA and CDR2 FQGTGA. The V end was cut by 3 bases, the J end by 7 bases, with 10 bases between. This CDR3 has 13 residues. CDR3 sequence (DNA): TGTGCCAGCAGCTTCCCAGGGACAAATGAGCAGTTCTTC. This gives the protein CASSFPGTNEQFF. Using reference TRBV7-3 and TRBJ2-1 for the parts outside the CDR3, the full variable domain is GAGVSQTPSNKVTEKGKYVELRCDPISGHTALYWYRQSLGQGPEFLIYFQGTGAADDSGLPNDRFFAVRPEGSVSTLKIQRTERGDSAVYLCASSFPGTNEQFFGPGTRLTVL.

The chain couples TRBV11-3 to TRBJ2-5; tentatively, D is TRBD2 (7 bases). V was pared by 5 bases and J by 2 bases, with 18 bases between. Per the germline V gene, CDR1 is SGHNT and CDR2 is YENEEA. CDR3 length: 16 amino acids. CDR3 region: CASSHRSGGEQETQYF. The CDR3 nucleotides read TGTGCCAGCAGCCACCGATCGGGGGGCGAACAAGAGACCCAGTACTTC.

In this sample, this clone turned up a few times. The V and J genes are TRBV5-1 and TRBJ2-1; D might be TRBD2 (6 bases). The germline V gene has CDR1 SGHRS and CDR2 YFSETQ. This CDR3 has 14 amino acids. Trimming cost V 4 bases and J 8 bases, with 16 bases left between them. The CDR3 loop is CASSLGTQSDEQFF. The CDR3 bases are TGCGCCAGCAGCCTGGGGACTCAGAGCGATGAGCAGTTCTTC. Combining the CDR3 with reference TRBV5-1 and TRBJ2-1 gives the whole variable domain KAGVTQTPRYLIKTRGQQVTLSCSPISGHRSVSWYQQTPGQGLQFLFEYFSETQRNKGNFPGRFSGRQFSNSRSEMNVSTLELGDSALYLCASSLGTQSDEQFFGPGTRLTVL.

V and J are TRBV2 and TRBJ2-7, with 7 bases fitting TRBD1. V shed 7 bases, J shed 5 bases, and the junction held 14 bases outside the gene matches. There are 15 residues in the CDR3. Looked up from germline, CDR1 is SNHLY and CDR2 is FYNNEI. This chain's CDR3 is CASIPATGKANEQYF. The CDR3 DNA sequence: TGTGCCAGCATCCCGGCGACAGGGAAGGCGAACGAGCAGTACTTC.

The J gene is TRBJ1-1, the V gene TRBV5-5, with 9 bases matching TRBD1. The V gene's germline CDR1 is SGHKS and CDR2 YYEKEE (reference sequence). The CDR3 loop spans 14 amino acids. The J segment lost 5 bases and the V segment lost 3 bases, leaving 5 bases of the junction unmatched. This CDR3 is CASSWGTGRTEAFF. CDR3 nucleotide sequence: TGTGCCAGCAGCTGGGGGACAGGGCGAACTGAAGCTTTCTTT.

The chain employs TRBV28 and TRBJ1-6, with D uncertain. This CDR3 comprises 14 residues. Germline CDR1 is MDHEN and CDR2 is SYDVKM. V was pared by 3 bases and J by 8 bases, with 11 bases between. The CDR3 region is CASSFYRNHSPLHF. The CDR3 DNA sequence: TGTGCCAGCAGTTTTTACAGAAATCATTCACCCCTCCACTTT. Filled out from reference TRBV28 and TRBJ1-6, the complete variable domain reads DVKVTQSSRYLVKRTGEKVFLECVQDMDHENMFWYRQDPGLGLRLIYFSYDVKMKEKGDIPEGYSVSREKKERFSLILESASTNQTSMYLCASSFYRNHSPLHFGNGTRLTVT.

This clone came up a few times. The V and J genes are TRBV19 and TRBJ1-1; 8 nucleotides match TRBD1. This CDR3 spans 14 amino acids. Germline CDR1 LNHDA, CDR2 SQIVND (reference sequence). Trimming at V came to 1 base and at J to 4 bases, leaving 2 bases not matched to a gene. CDR3 bases: TGTGCCAGTAGTATAGTTACAGGGGGCACTGAAGCTTTCTTT. It codes for CASSIVTGGTEAFF.

This sequence joins TRBV6-9 and TRBJ2-5, with 8 bases that match TRBD2. The CDR3 runs to 16 residues. V lost 0 bases to trimming and J lost 0 bases; unmatched junction nucleotides: 3. The V gene's germline CDR1 is MNHGY and CDR2 SVAAGI. The CDR3 sequence is CASSYSSGTYQETQYF. CDR3 in DNA: TGTGCCAGCAGTTATTCTAGCGGGACGTACCAAGAGACCCAGTACTTC.

This clone is a singleton in its sample. The V gene is TRBV20-1, the J gene TRBJ2-3, with TRBD2 matching over 8 bases. This CDR3 comprises 15 residues. Looked up from germline, CDR1 is DFQATT and CDR2 is SNEGSKA (reference sequence). V trimming: 3 bases; J trimming: 0 bases; junction bases outside the gene matches: 5. In DNA form, the CDR3 reads TGCAGTGCTAGTCCTAGCGGGCTGAGCACAGATACGCAGTATTTT. The encoded protein is CSASPSGLSTDTQYF.